The 4 T cell receptor beta chains below come from one sample, sequenced in a study of vaccination and CD4 T cells after COVID-19 (dated by TCRdb to 2022 to 2024). The treatment or condition label of this sample denotes: roughly 10-day PBMC culture with coronavirus spike peptide pools or control peptides (ViraFEST assay). No antigen is known for these receptors. Library generation was performed with PCR. The instrument given in TCRdb is Illumina iSeq 100. DNA from cultured CD4+ T cells was subjected to TCR sequencing with the Oncomine TCR Beta short-read assay at the Johns Hopkins FTIC core. TCRdb reanalyzed the raw reads on its own, using fastp at Q25 for trimming and MiXCR for clone calling, and kept in-frame beta chains. Rows merge per CDR3 protein into single entries with the most common DNA and genes. A total of some 12,000 distinct CDR3 sequences appear in this sample, around 20% of them only once. About 12% of the sample belongs to the ten largest clones.

Sequences were derived from CD4+ T cells from blood, cultured in vitro, sampled after SARS-CoV-2 vaccination. These receptors were obtained from a human donor who had recovered from COVID-19.

The chain couples TRBV5-1 to TRBJ2-7; D is perhaps TRBD1 (6 bases). The CDR3 totals 13 residues. The V end was cut by 6 bases, the J end by 0 bases, with 10 bases between. Germline-derived CDR1 and CDR2 are SGHRS and YFSETQ. The CDR3 region has the DNA TGCGCCAGCAAGCGACAGGACTCCTACGAGCAGTACTTC. The encoded protein is CASKRQDSYEQYF.

The count of this clonotype is one. The chain employs TRBV5-6 and TRBJ1-5; D is possibly TRBD1 (6 bases). In germline, CDR1 is SGHDT, CDR2 YYEEEE. The CDR3 contains 14 residues. V lost 4 bases, J lost 6 bases, and 14 bases lay in between. CDR3 nucleotide sequence: TGTGCCAGCAGCCGGAAGGGGGGCGGTCAGCCCCAGCATTTT. Protein product: CASSRKGGGQPQHF.

There are a few counts of this clonotype. CDR3 sequence reads: CATSATGVDKNIQYF. DNA for the CDR3: TGTGCCACCAGTGCCACAGGGGTTGACAAAAACATTCAGTACTTC. This sequence joins TRBV24-1 and TRBJ2-4; 7 bases map to TRBD1. V lost 5 bases, J lost 3 bases, and 6 bases stayed unmatched. Germline V gives CDR1 KGHDR, CDR2 SFDVKD. This CDR3 spans 15 amino acids.

The CDR3, as DNA: TGTGCCAGCAGTTTAATAGCGGGACTAAGCTCCTACAATGAGCAGTTCTTC. Translation gives CASSLIAGLSSYNEQFF. The chain is built from TRBV28 and TRBJ2-1; 8 bases line up with TRBD2. V gave up 2 bases and J gave up 0 bases; unmatched junction bases: 6. The CDR3 totals 17 residues. The germline V gene encodes CDR1 MDHEN and CDR2 SYDVKM.